What follows are 25 T cell receptor beta chains derived from one specimen sequenced in a study of identical twins. One entry per CDR3 protein results from TCRdb running MiXCR on the 5' RACE reads. The data contain about 550,000 distinct CDR3 sequences, about 20% of them singletons. This sample also appeared in a second study, on yellow fever vaccine responses in identical twins.

Sequencing was performed on CD4+ T cells sorted from blood. These receptor sequences come from a woman aged 18-29 years in good health.

This chain uses TRBV11-2 with TRBJ2-1, with 7 bases matching TRBD2. V lost 5 bases, J lost 0 bases, and 7 bases stayed unmatched. Germline assignment: CDR1 SGHAT and CDR2 FQNNGV. CDR3 length: 16 amino acids. In DNA, the CDR3 is TGTGCCAGCAGCGTAATTGGGGGGGGCTCCTACAATGAGCAGTTCTTC. Its translation is CASSVIGGGSYNEQFF.

This clonotype was observed a handful of times. The chain uses TRBV18 and TRBJ1-4; 7 bases line up with TRBD1. Looked up from germline, CDR1 is KGHSH and CDR2 is LQKENI. This CDR3 has 15 residues. V was pared by 0 bases and J by 8 bases, with 6 bases of the junction left unmatched. This CDR3 is CASSPPSMDREKLFF. CDR3 DNA sequence: TGTGCCAGCTCACCACCGTCGATGGACAGGGAAAAACTGTTTTTT. Based on the CDR3 plus reference TRBV18 and TRBJ1-4, the full variable domain is NAGVMQNPRHLVRRRGQEARLRCSPMKGHSHVYWYRQLPEEGLKFMVYLQKENIIDESGMPKERFSAEFPKEGPSILRIQQVVRGDSAAYFCASSPPSMDREKLFFGSGTQLSVL.

This clonotype was seen a handful of times. The chain uses TRBV5-4 and TRBJ1-2, with 9 nucleotides matching TRBD1. This CDR3 contains 16 residues. The germline gives CDR1 SGHNT, CDR2 YYREEE (reference sequence). V lost 2 bases and J lost 2; bases outside the gene matches: 7. The CDR3 sequence is CASSFTGGAVNYGYTF. DNA of the CDR3: TGTGCCAGCAGCTTCACAGGGGGCGCGGTAAACTATGGCTACACCTTC. The variable domain in full, with the rest retrieved from reference TRBV5-4 and TRBJ1-2, is ETGVTQSPTHLIKTRGQQVTLRCSSQSGHNTVSWYQQALGQGPQFIFQYYREEENGRGNFPPRFSGLQFPNYSSELNVNALELDDSALYLCASSFTGGAVNYGYTFGSGTRLTVV.

The chain recombines TRBV4-1 with TRBJ1-1; TRBD1 aligns across 7 bases. The CDR3 covers 14 residues. Trimming at V came to 4 bases and at J to 4 bases, leaving 6 bases not matched to a gene. CDR1 MGHRA and CDR2 YSYEKL come from the germline V gene. CDR3: CASSRRQGGTEAFF. In DNA, the CDR3 is TGCGCCAGCAGCCGCCGACAGGGCGGCACTGAAGCTTTCTTT.

The V and J genes are TRBV19 and TRBJ2-1; D not certain. Germline CDR1 is LNHDA and CDR2 is SQIVND (reference sequence). Trimming stripped 3 bases from V and 1 base from J, with 13 bases between. This CDR3 region has 16 residues. The CDR3 DNA reads as TGTGCCAGTAGTATTGAGAGGTTTTTTTCCTACAATGAGCAGTTCTTC. Amino acid sequence: CASSIERFFSYNEQFF.

The genes are TRBV29-1 and TRBJ1-1; no firm D call. CDR3 size: 12 residues. In germline, CDR1 is SQVTM, CDR2 ANQGSEA. V lost 4 bases to trimming and J lost 0 bases, with 6 bases between them. CDR3 coding DNA: TGCAGCGTTGGGCATATGAACACTGAAGCTTTCTTT. Translating gives CSVGHMNTEAFF. Supplemented by reference TRBV29-1 and TRBJ1-1, the full variable domain reads SAVISQKPSRDICQRGTSLTIQCQVDSQVTMMFWYRQQPGQSLTLIATANQGSEATYESGFVIDKFPISRPNLTFSTLTVSNMSPEDSSIYLCSVGHMNTEAFFGQGTRLTVV.

The rearrangement links TRBV5-1 to TRBJ2-3, with TRBD2 matching over 7 bases. The germline V gene encodes CDR1 SGHRS and CDR2 YFSETQ. The CDR3 spans 14 residues. Losses at the gene ends were 4 bases for V and 0 bases for J; bases not matched to a gene: 2. CDR3 loop: CASSRDYSTDTQYF. CDR3 nucleotide sequence: TGCGCCAGCAGCCGGGACTACAGCACAGATACGCAGTATTTT.

This clonotype was counted between two and nine times. The J gene is TRBJ2-2, the V gene TRBV20-1; D is undetermined. The length of the CDR3 is 11 residues. CDR1 is DFQATT, CDR2 SNEGSKA, per germline (reference sequence). Between the trimmed V and J ends, which lost 1 base and 5 bases, there was a span of 2 bases. The CDR3 loop is CSARVTGELFF. The DNA of the CDR3 is TGCAGTGCTAGAGTGACCGGGGAGCTGTTTTTT.

In nucleotides, the CDR3 is TGCGCCAGCAAGACTAGCGAGAAGGACGAGCAGTACTTC. Protein: CASKTSEKDEQYF. The V call is TRBV5-1, the J call TRBJ2-7; TRBD2 matches 8 bases. The CDR3 runs to 13 residues. Unmatched junction bases numbered 7, after V lost 6 bases and J lost 5 bases. CDR1 SGHRS and CDR2 YFSETQ come from the germline V gene.

This rearrangement joins TRBV2 to TRBJ2-1; 9 bases are a match to TRBD2. In germline, CDR1 is SNHLY, CDR2 FYNNEI. V dropped 1 base and J dropped 4; count of bases not matched to a gene: 14. This CDR3 contains 19 residues. The CDR3 bases are TGTGCCAGCAGTGAAGGGGTGGGGCTAGCGGGACCCAAGTACAATGAGCAGTTCTTC. The encoded protein is CASSEGVGLAGPKYNEQFF.

The chain recombines TRBV5-8 with TRBJ2-1; TRBD2 matches at 10 bases. V was pared by 3 bases and J by 7 bases, with 10 bases of the junction left unmatched. The CDR3 sequence is 16 residues long. From germline, CDR1 is SGHTS and CDR2 YDEGEE. CDR3 residues: CASSSLLAGVRNEQFF. As DNA, the CDR3 is TGTGCCAGCAGCTCACTCCTAGCGGGAGTTAGAAATGAGCAGTTCTTC.

The CDR3 nucleotides read TGTGCCAGCAGCTACCGAGGACTAGCGGGGGTCACAGATACGCAGTATTTT. Translating gives CASSYRGLAGVTDTQYF. This chain connects TRBV12-3 or TRBV12-4 to TRBJ2-3, with 13 bases aligning to TRBD2. After removal of 6 bases from V and 2 bases from J, the junction contained 8 bases not matched to a gene. CDR3 length: 17 amino acids.

This clonotype was seen a few times. The chain links TRBV10-3 to TRBJ2-6; no clear D. The V end was cut by 7 bases, the J end by 0 bases, with 4 bases between. Germline V gene lookup returns CDR1 ENHRY and CDR2 SYGVKD. The CDR3 covers 13 residues. The CDR3 nucleotides read TGTGCCATCAAGCCCTCTGGGGCCAACGTCCTGACTTTC. Its protein is CAIKPSGANVLTF.

The gene calls are TRBV2 and TRBJ2-2; D is ambiguous. The V gene's germline CDR1 is SNHLY and CDR2 FYNNEI. V lost 5 bases to trimming and J lost 2 bases, with 6 bases between them. CDR3 length: 13 residues. This CDR3 is CASSSDNTGELFF. The CDR3 DNA follows: TGTGCCAGCAGTAGCGATAACACCGGGGAGCTGTTTTTT.

V usage is TRBV5-1 and J usage is TRBJ2-2; 11 nucleotides line up with TRBD2. The CDR3 consists of 17 residues. CDR1 is SGHRS, CDR2 YFSETQ, per germline. The junction had 8 bases not matched to a gene; V was cut back by 2 bases and J by 5 bases. The CDR3 loop is CASSFRLAGGITGELFF. The DNA for the CDR3 is TGCGCCAGCAGCTTCCGGCTAGCGGGGGGTATAACCGGGGAGCTGTTTTTT.

The sample holds many counts of this clonotype. The J gene is TRBJ2-1, the V gene TRBV29-1, with a tentative D call TRBD2 (8 bases). The V end was cut by 2 bases, the J end by 7 bases, with 36 bases between. In germline, CDR1 is SQVTM, CDR2 ANQGSEA. This CDR3 has 21 residues. CDR3 bases: TGCAGCGTTGAAACCGGGGGGGACAGTCTTAAAGTCTTCGGGTTAATAAATGAGCAGTTCTTC. Its translation: CSVETGGDSLKVFGLINEQFF.

The gene calls are TRBV11-2 and TRBJ2-3; D is tentatively TRBD1 or TRBD2 (6 bases each). The CDR3 is 15 amino acids. The germline CDR1 and CDR2 sequences are SGHAT and FQNNGV. V shed 6 bases and J shed 1 base, with 14 bases lying between them. CDR3 sequence reads: CASRRPGGRTDTQYF. The CDR3 DNA sequence: TGTGCCAGCAGACGCCCTGGGGGGCGCACAGATACGCAGTATTTT. The whole variable domain, filled in from reference TRBV11-2 and TRBJ2-3, reads EAGVAQSPRYKIIEKRQSVAFWCNPISGHATLYWYQQILGQGPKLLIQFQNNGVVDDSQLPKDRFSAERLKGVDSTLKIQPAKLEDSAVYLCASRRPGGRTDTQYFGPGTRLTVL.

The rearrangement links TRBV25-1 to TRBJ1-1; a weak D match, TRBD1 (6 bases). Trimming took 7 bases from V and 2 from J, leaving 11 bases between them. CDR1 is MGHDK and CDR2 is SYGVNS in the germline V gene. The CDR3 runs 13 residues. The CDR3 sequence: CASIGQPNTEAFF. CDR3 DNA: TGTGCCAGCATTGGACAGCCCAACACTGAAGCTTTCTTT.

This chain uses TRBV9 with TRBJ2-5; TRBD1 might be the D (5 bases). This CDR3 is 13 amino acids long. Trimming cost V 4 bases and J 2 bases, with 9 bases left between them. Germline V CDR1 and CDR2: SGDLS, YYNGEE. This chain's CDR3 is CASSPWTQETQYF. The CDR3 nucleotides read TGTGCCAGCAGCCCCTGGACACAAGAGACCCAGTACTTC.

This clonotype was found a few times. The CDR3 is CASSSGTGTLSGANVLTF. CDR3 bases: TGTGCCAGCAGTTCCGGGACAGGGACCCTGTCTGGGGCCAACGTCCTGACTTTC. The chain is built from TRBV28 and TRBJ2-6; 9 positions match TRBD1. The V and J ends lost 4 bases and 1 base, in that order; junction bases with no gene match: 8. The CDR3 is 18 residues long. Per the germline V gene, CDR1 is MDHEN and CDR2 is SYDVKM.

This chain links TRBV5-1 with TRBJ2-2, with a tentative D call TRBD1 (6 bases). CDR3 length equals 16 residues. Germline V gives CDR1 SGHRS, CDR2 YFSETQ. Trimming shortened V by 4 bases and J by 2 bases, and 15 bases separated the two germline ends. In DNA, the CDR3 is TGCGCCAGCAGCCCCTCGGACAGCCAAAACACCGGGGAGCTGTTTTTT. Translating it yields CASSPSDSQNTGELFF.

The J gene is TRBJ2-5, the V gene TRBV5-6; D remains ambiguous. V was pared by 3 bases and J by 2 bases, with 2 bases between. The CDR3 contains 11 residues. Germline CDR1 and CDR2: SGHDT and YYEEEE. The CDR3 region has the DNA TGTGCCAGCAGCTGGCAAGAGACCCAGTACTTC. Its protein product is CASSWQETQYF.

The chain couples TRBV15 to TRBJ1-1; D is ambiguous. V lost 0 bases and J 4 bases, leaving 9 bases between the germline ends. Germline CDR1 LNHNV, CDR2 YYDKDF (reference sequence). The CDR3 is made up of 14 amino acids. This CDR3 reads CATSRDTVGTEAFF. The CDR3, as DNA: TGTGCCACCAGCAGAGATACAGTGGGCACTGAAGCTTTCTTT.

This clonotype has just a few counts. The rearrangement uses TRBV5-6 and TRBJ2-7, with TRBD1 as a possible D gene (5 bases). Per the germline V gene, CDR1 is SGHDT and CDR2 is YYEEEE. The germline V and J ends were trimmed by 4 bases and 3 bases, with 23 bases remaining between them. This CDR3 is 17 amino acids long. CDR3 sequence (DNA): TGTGCCAGCAGCCTGCTAGGTTGGGGCGAGCTACGCTACGAGCAGTACTTC. Encoded protein: CASSLLGWGELRYEQYF.

The chain joins TRBV2 to TRBJ2-5; TRBD1 aligns across 10 bases. Germline V gene sequence: CDR1 SNHLY, CDR2 FYNNEI. This CDR3 comprises 14 residues. V trimming: 5 bases; J trimming: 5 bases; junction bases outside the gene matches: 5. DNA of the CDR3: TGTGCCAGCAGTCCCCAGGACAGGGGGGAGACCCAGTACTTC. Encoded protein: CASSPQDRGETQYF.